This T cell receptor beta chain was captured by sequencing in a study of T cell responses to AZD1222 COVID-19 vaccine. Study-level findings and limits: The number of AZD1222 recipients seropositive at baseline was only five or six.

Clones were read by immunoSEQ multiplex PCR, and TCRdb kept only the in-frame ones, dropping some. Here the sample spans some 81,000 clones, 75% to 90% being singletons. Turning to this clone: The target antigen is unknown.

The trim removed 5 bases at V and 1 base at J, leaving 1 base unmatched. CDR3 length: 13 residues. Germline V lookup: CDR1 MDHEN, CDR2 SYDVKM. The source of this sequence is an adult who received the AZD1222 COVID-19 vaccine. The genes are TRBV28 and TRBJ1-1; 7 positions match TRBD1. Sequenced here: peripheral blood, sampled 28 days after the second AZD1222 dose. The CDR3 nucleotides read TGTGCCAGCAGTCACAGGGGGAACACTGAAGCTTTCTTT. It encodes CASSHRGNTEAFF.